The 2 T cell receptor beta chains below all came from one sample that was sequenced in a study of Graves' ophthalmopathy and Graves' hyperthyroidism. For repertoire sequencing, the TCR beta CDR3 regions were amplified from RNA transcripts. An initial RT-PCR round employing HTBI primers preceded a second-round multiplex PCR. MiXCR, run by TCRdb on the multiplex PCR reads, gives a single entry per CDR3 protein. There are more than 300,000 distinct CDR3 sequences in the sample; 15% occur only once, and 7% lies in the top ten. The sequencing input was peripheral blood. The source of these receptors is a woman in her late teens or twenties with stable Graves' hyperthyroidism.

This clonotype was counted many times. DNA of the CDR3: TGTGCCAGCGGGACTAGCGGGGGGTGGGAGACCCAGTACTTC. It codes for CASGTSGGWETQYF. The chain couples TRBV6-1 to TRBJ2-5; 15 bases map to TRBD2. The CDR3 is 14 amino acids. Germline CDR1 reads MNHNS; CDR2 reads SASEGT. The trim removed 8 bases at V and 5 bases at J, leaving 3 bases unmatched.

The rearrangement links TRBV13 to TRBJ1-6, with TRBD1 matching over 9 bases. Germline V gene data show CDR1 as PRHDT and CDR2 as FYEKMQ (reference sequence). The CDR3 sequence is 15 residues long. Trimming removed 5 bases from V and 6 bases from J; junction bases left unmatched: 5. CDR3 in amino acids: CASSLGTGTNSPLHF. The CDR3 nucleotides read TGTGCCAGCAGCCTCGGGACAGGGACTAATTCACCCCTCCACTTT.